Each of the 31 T cell receptor beta chains below was sequenced from the same sample in a study of blood T cell repertoires in COVID-19. TCRdb keeps only in-frame clones here, not all; method: immunoSEQ multiplex PCR. The repertoire holds roughly 420,000 clones, roughly 88% seen once, with more than 0.9% in the top ten. Sequences were obtained from PBMCs or T cells enriched from blood (not recorded which). These receptors were collected from a woman aged 25 to 39 with acute COVID-19.

V usage is TRBV5-1 and J usage is TRBJ1-4, with 7 bases aligning to TRBD1. The CDR3 totals 15 residues. The trim removed 4 bases at V and 7 bases at J, leaving 10 bases unmatched. CDR1 and CDR2 (germline): SGHRS, YFSETQ. The CDR3 sequence is CASSNRGGEVEKLFF. In DNA form, the CDR3 reads TGCGCCAGCAGCAACAGGGGAGGCGAAGTTGAAAAACTGTTTTTT.

This clone was recorded a few times. V is TRBV4-1 and J is TRBJ1-1; D gene unclear. Germline V gene sequence: CDR1 MGHRA, CDR2 YSYEKL. The CDR3 is made up of 15 amino acids. With 0 bases removed from V and 5 bases from J, the gap between germline ends came to 13 bases. Here the CDR3 reads CASSQDTRIGTEAFF. In nucleotides, the CDR3 is TGCGCCAGCAGCCAAGATACGCGAATCGGGACTGAAGCTTTCTTT.

V usage is TRBV12-3 or TRBV12-4 and J usage is TRBJ2-1; 8 bases agree with TRBD2. V lost 6 bases to trimming and J lost 10 bases; unmatched junction nucleotides: 2. The CDR3 covers 11 residues. CDR3 in amino acids: CASSPSGEQFF. The CDR3 DNA reads TGTGCCAGCAGCCCTAGCGGGGAGCAGTTCTTC.

The chain recombines TRBV10-3 with TRBJ2-2; 8 bases agree with TRBD1. This CDR3 has 18 amino acids. Germline CDR1 reads ENHRY; CDR2 reads SYGVKD. V lost 4 bases to trimming and J lost 3 bases; unmatched junction nucleotides: 13. This CDR3 reads CAISAVERQGWDTGELFF. CDR3 DNA sequence: TGTGCCATCAGTGCAGTGGAAAGACAGGGGTGGGACACCGGGGAGCTGTTTTTT.

This chain links TRBV4-1 with TRBJ1-4; the D is unclear. Germline V gene lookup returns CDR1 MGHRA and CDR2 YSYEKL. The CDR3 runs 14 residues. The germline V and J ends were trimmed by 0 bases and 7 bases, with 9 bases remaining between them. The CDR3 loop is CASSQDGYAEKLFF. DNA of the CDR3: TGCGCCAGCAGCCAAGACGGGTACGCTGAAAAACTGTTTTTT.

This clone was counted a single time. The CDR3 region is CASSLGHVNQPQHF. As DNA, the CDR3 is TGTGCCAGCAGCTTAGGACACGTCAATCAGCCCCAGCATTTT. The chain joins TRBV7-2 to TRBJ1-5; unclear D gene. Trimming took 1 base from V and 3 from J, leaving 7 bases between them. This CDR3 contains 14 residues. CDR1 is SGHTA and CDR2 is FQGNSA in the germline V gene.

CDR3 DNA sequence: TGTGCCATCACTAAAGCGGGGGACACAGATACGCAGTATTTT. Translation: CAITKAGDTDTQYF. The chain uses TRBV10-3 and TRBJ2-3; 8 bases are shared with TRBD2. V was pared by 7 bases and J by 2 bases, with 5 bases of the junction left unmatched. Germline V gene data show CDR1 as ENHRY and CDR2 as SYGVKD. CDR3 length equals 14 residues.

This clone was found once. The chain recombines TRBV23-1 with TRBJ1-6, with D unclear. TRBV23-1 belongs to the ORF category, with a function that is uncertain. The CDR3 has 16 residues. V was cut by 2 bases and J by 2 bases, with 10 bases left in between. The chain's CDR3 is CASSQPPEPYNSPLHF. CDR3 nucleotide sequence: TGCGCCAGCAGTCAACCCCCAGAACCCTATAATTCACCCCTCCACTTT.

V usage is TRBV18 and J usage is TRBJ1-1; D might be TRBD1 (6 bases). Germline-derived CDR1 and CDR2 are KGHSH and LQKENI. Trimming left V 4 bases short and J 5 bases short, with 14 bases between. This CDR3 contains 14 residues. The CDR3, as DNA: TGTGCCAGCTCACGAGCCGGTCAGGGGACTGAAGCTTTCTTT. Protein: CASSRAGQGTEAFF.

CDR3 protein: CASSLAGTGLEKLFF. The DNA for the CDR3 is TGTGCCAGCAGCTTAGCCGGGACAGGGCTTGAAAAACTGTTTTTT. The chain links TRBV7-6 to TRBJ1-4; TRBD1 agrees at 9 bases. The germline V gene has CDR1 SGHVS and CDR2 FNYEAQ. The CDR3 is 15 amino acids. J was trimmed by 7 bases and V by 0 bases; bases with no gene match: 3.

V and J are TRBV30 and TRBJ1-6; no definite D call. The CDR3 spans 15 residues. Germline values: CDR1 GTSNPN, CDR2 SVGIG (reference sequence). The V gene lost 4 bases and the J gene lost 0 bases, with 10 bases spanning the gap. The CDR3 DNA reads TGTGCCTGGATTGCCCTGAGCTCCTATAATTCACCCCTCCACTTT. Translation: CAWIALSSYNSPLHF. The variable domain in full, completed from reference TRBV30 and TRBJ1-6, reads SQTIHQWPATLVQPVGSPLSLECTVEGTSNPNLYWYRQAAGRGLQLLFYSVGIGQISSEVPQNLSASRPQDRQFILSSKKLLLSDSGFYLCAWIALSSYNSPLHFGNGTRLTVT.

The chain employs TRBV9 and TRBJ2-3; 9 bases match TRBD1. V lost 1 base to trimming and J lost 4 bases; unmatched junction nucleotides: 4. The CDR3 contains 15 residues. Germline-derived CDR1 and CDR2 are SGDLS and YYNGEE. CDR3 coding DNA: TGTGCCAGCAGCGTACGGGACAGGGCGGCAGATACGCAGTATTTT. Encoded protein: CASSVRDRAADTQYF.

The chain combines TRBV6-4 with TRBJ1-6; unclear D gene. The germline gives CDR1 MRHNA, CDR2 SNTAGT. This CDR3 region has 15 residues. The V gene lost 0 bases and the J gene lost 3 bases, with 6 bases spanning the gap. DNA for the CDR3: TGTGCCAGCAGTGACTCGGGCAGCTATAATTCACCCCTCCACTTT. Translation: CASSDSGSYNSPLHF.

CDR3 nucleotide sequence: TGTGCCAGCAGCTTATCCAGGGGGCGTCTATTCCTCTTGGCTGAAGCTTTCTTT. This translates into CASSLSRGRLFLLAEAFF. The rearrangement links TRBV7-2 to TRBJ1-1, with 8 bases fitting TRBD1. V shed 2 bases, J shed 6 bases, and the junction held 17 bases outside the gene matches. From germline, CDR1 is SGHTA and CDR2 FQGNSA. The CDR3 is 18 residues long.

The rearrangement uses TRBV12-3 or TRBV12-4 and TRBJ1-5, with D unclear. The V end lost 0 bases, the J end lost 4 bases, and 4 bases lay between the germline ends. The CDR3 loop spans 13 amino acids. The CDR3 is CASSLAQNQPQHF. The CDR3 DNA follows: TGTGCCAGCAGTTTAGCGCAGAATCAGCCCCAGCATTTT.

The chain combines TRBV19 with TRBJ2-7, with 10 nucleotides matching TRBD1. Per the germline V gene, CDR1 is LNHDA and CDR2 is SQIVND (reference sequence). V lost 3 bases, J lost 5 bases, and 7 bases stayed unmatched. CDR3 length equals 15 residues. CDR3 amino acids: CASSITGTGVHEQYF. The DNA of the CDR3 is TGTGCCAGTAGTATCACGGGGACAGGGGTCCACGAGCAGTACTTC.

V and J are TRBV19 and TRBJ2-7, with TRBD1 matching over 9 bases. The germline V gene has CDR1 LNHDA and CDR2 SQIVND (reference sequence). This CDR3 contains 18 residues. J gave up 2 bases and V 3 bases, and 14 bases lay outside the gene matches. Here the CDR3 reads CASSILKPGQGFTYEQYF. The CDR3 coding sequence is TGTGCCAGTAGTATTCTTAAACCGGGACAGGGATTCACCTACGAGCAGTACTTC.

The rearrangement joins TRBV5-1 to TRBJ2-3; 8 bases match TRBD1. This CDR3 comprises 14 residues. V was clipped by 4 bases and J by 6 bases; unmatched bases: 7. CDR1 is SGHRS and CDR2 is YFSETQ in the germline V gene. The CDR3 DNA sequence: TGCGCCAGCAGCCCAACCACAGGGGGGGATACGCAGTATTTT. This encodes CASSPTTGGDTQYF.

V usage is TRBV19 and J usage is TRBJ1-5, with a weak D call TRBD1 (5 bases). The germline V gene encodes CDR1 LNHDA and CDR2 SQIVND (reference sequence). V dropped 2 bases and J dropped 0 bases, with 14 bases sitting between them. CDR3 length: 17 residues. In nucleotides, the CDR3 is TGTGCCAGTAGTATAAAGGTGGCAGGGTATAGCAATCAGCCCCAGCATTTT. It translates to CASSIKVAGYSNQPQHF.

The rearrangement joins TRBV19 to TRBJ1-1; possibly TRBD1 for D (6 bases). This CDR3 spans 14 amino acids. The germline CDR1 and CDR2 sequences are LNHDA and SQIVND (reference sequence). Trimming stripped 2 bases from V and 3 bases from J, with 10 bases between. The CDR3 is CASSITGYDTEAFF. Here the CDR3 DNA reads TGTGCCAGTAGTATAACAGGGTACGACACTGAAGCTTTCTTT.

This sequence joins TRBV27 and TRBJ1-1; D is ambiguous. Per the germline V gene, CDR1 is MNHEY and CDR2 is SMNVEV (reference sequence). The V gene lost 5 bases and the J gene lost 5 bases, with 18 bases spanning the gap. The CDR3 is 15 amino acids. CDR3 protein: CASSPYDGRETEAFF. The CDR3 DNA is TGTGCCAGCAGTCCTTACGACGGGAGGGAAACTGAAGCTTTCTTT.

Comments on this clone: Sequence at one end of the junction differs from germline and may be a read error. The chain recombines TRBV15 with TRBJ2-1, with TRBD2 matching 13 bases. In germline, CDR1 is LNHNV, CDR2 YYDKDF (reference sequence). The CDR3 has 22 residues. DNA of the CDR3: TGTGCCACCAGGAGAGTGGGATTTCCGGGACTAGCGGGGCAAGCTTCCTACAATGAGCAGTTCTTC. Residues: CATRRVGFPGLAGQASYNEQFF.

The chain combines TRBV25-1 with TRBJ1-2; the D gene is possibly TRBD1 (6 bases). The CDR3 loop spans 15 amino acids. V lost 4 bases and J lost 2, with 14 bases in between. Germline V gene sequence: CDR1 MGHDK, CDR2 SYGVNS. The CDR3 DNA reads as TGTGCCAGCAGTGGGGAAACTACAGGGAACTATGGCTACACCTTC. It codes for CASSGETTGNYGYTF.

V and J are TRBV27 and TRBJ2-3; 9 nucleotides line up with TRBD2. Germline V gives CDR1 MNHEY, CDR2 SMNVEV (reference sequence). The CDR3 is 15 amino acids. Trimming removed 3 bases from V and 5 bases from J; junction bases left unmatched: 6. The DNA of the CDR3 is TGTGCCAGCAGTTTGCTAGCGGGGTGGCAAGATACGCAGTATTTT. Translating it yields CASSLLAGWQDTQYF.

The chain joins TRBV27 to TRBJ2-7; 10 bases align to TRBD1. CDR3 size: 16 residues. V dropped 0 bases and J dropped 2; count of bases not matched to a gene: 4. Germline lookup yields CDR1 MNHEY and CDR2 SMNVEV (reference sequence). In nucleotides, the CDR3 is TGTGCCAGCAGTTTATCGGGACAGGGGTTAGCCTACGAGCAGTACTTC. Protein sequence: CASSLSGQGLAYEQYF.

This clone appeared a single time. The gene calls are TRBV27 and TRBJ1-1, with TRBD1 matching over 7 bases. The germline V gene has CDR1 MNHEY and CDR2 SMNVEV (reference sequence). V lost 8 bases and J lost 2; bases outside the gene matches: 8. The CDR3 extends over 14 amino acids. The CDR3 loop reads CASLRDRVNTEAFF. As DNA, the CDR3 is TGTGCCAGCTTACGGGACAGAGTTAACACTGAAGCTTTCTTT.

This chain links TRBV12-3 or TRBV12-4 with TRBJ2-1, with 8 bases aligning to TRBD2. V gave up 8 bases and J gave up 8 bases; unmatched junction bases: 8. The CDR3 covers 13 residues. CDR3 region: CASRTSSLHEQFF. CDR3 DNA: TGTGCCAGCCGGACTAGCTCCCTTCATGAGCAGTTCTTC.

The V call is TRBV21-1, the J call TRBJ2-6; the table's D call TRBD1 went unverified against the DNA. TRBV21-1 is classified as a pseudogene. The CDR3 consists of 17 residues. CDR3 region: CASSKWARNSGANVLTF. In nucleotides, the CDR3 is TGTGCCAGCAGCAAATGGGCCAGGAACTCTGGGGCCAACGTCCTGACTTTC.

The chain combines TRBV30 with TRBJ1-1; maybe TRBD1 (5 bases). Per germline, CDR1 GTSNPN and CDR2 SVGIG (reference sequence). CDR3 length: 13 residues. Trimming shortened V by 3 bases and J by 2 bases, and 10 bases separated the two germline ends. The DNA for the CDR3 is TGTGCCTGGAGGCCCGACAGTAACACTGAAGCTTTCTTT. Protein product: CAWRPDSNTEAFF.

The J gene is TRBJ2-2, the V gene TRBV2, with a possible D match to TRBD1 (6 bases). This CDR3 spans 14 amino acids. Trimming took off 6 bases at V and 1 base at J, with 9 bases between the two ends. CDR1 SNHLY and CDR2 FYNNEI come from the germline V gene. The CDR3 DNA reads TGTGCCAGCAGAGGACAGATGAACACCGGGGAGCTGTTTTTT. This encodes CASRGQMNTGELFF. The full variable domain, with the rest looked up from reference TRBV2 and TRBJ2-2, is EPEVTQTPSHQVTQMGQEVILRCVPISNHLYFYWYRQILGQKVEFLVSFYNNEISEKSEIFDDQFSVERPDGSNFTLKIRSTKLEDSAMYFCASRGQMNTGELFFGEGSRLTVL.

The gene calls are TRBV28 and TRBJ2-7; TRBD2 matches 7 bases. Germline CDR1 is MDHEN and CDR2 is SYDVKM. This CDR3 is 14 amino acids long. Germline trimming cut 4 bases from V and 13 bases from J; bases unmatched to any gene: 16. CDR3 in DNA: TGTGCCAGCAGTTCACCGGGGCTTGGGACTACTCTCTACTTC. Translating gives CASSSPGLGTTLYF. Supplemented by reference TRBV28 and TRBJ2-7, the full variable domain reads DVKVTQSSRYLVKRTGEKVFLECVQDMDHENMFWYRQDPGLGLRLIYFSYDVKMKEKGDIPEGYSVSREKKERFSLILESASTNQTSMYLCASSSPGLGTTLYFGPGTRLTVT.